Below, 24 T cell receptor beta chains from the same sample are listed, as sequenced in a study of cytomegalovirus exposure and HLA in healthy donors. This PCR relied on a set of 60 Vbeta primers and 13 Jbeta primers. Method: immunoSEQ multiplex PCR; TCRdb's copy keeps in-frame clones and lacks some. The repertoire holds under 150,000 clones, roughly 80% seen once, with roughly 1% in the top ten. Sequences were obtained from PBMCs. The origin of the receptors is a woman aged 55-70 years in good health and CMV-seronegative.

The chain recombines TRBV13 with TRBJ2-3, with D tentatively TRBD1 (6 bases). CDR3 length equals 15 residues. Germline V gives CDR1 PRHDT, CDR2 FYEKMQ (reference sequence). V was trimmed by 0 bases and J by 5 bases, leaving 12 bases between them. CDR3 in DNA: TGTGCCAGCAGCTTAGGGGGGGCGTGGGGAGATACGCAGTATTTT. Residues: CASSLGGAWGDTQYF.

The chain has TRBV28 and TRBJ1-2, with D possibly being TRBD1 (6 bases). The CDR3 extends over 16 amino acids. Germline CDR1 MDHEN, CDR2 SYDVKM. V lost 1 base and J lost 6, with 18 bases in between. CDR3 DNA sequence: TGTGCCAGCAGTTTATCCGGGGGGCGCTTTGAGGATGGCTACACCTTC. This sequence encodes CASSLSGGRFEDGYTF.

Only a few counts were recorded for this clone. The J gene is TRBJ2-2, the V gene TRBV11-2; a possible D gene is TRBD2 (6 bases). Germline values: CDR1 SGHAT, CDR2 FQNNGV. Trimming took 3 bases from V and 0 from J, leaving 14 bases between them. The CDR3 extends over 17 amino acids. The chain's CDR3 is CASSLVGGVANTGELFF. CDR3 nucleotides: TGTGCCAGCAGCTTGGTGGGGGGAGTCGCGAACACCGGGGAGCTGTTTTTT.

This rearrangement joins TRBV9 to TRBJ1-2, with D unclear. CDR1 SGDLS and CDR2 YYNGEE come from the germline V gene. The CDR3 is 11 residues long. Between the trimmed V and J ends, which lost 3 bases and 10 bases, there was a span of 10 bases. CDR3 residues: CASSASGIYTF. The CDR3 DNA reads TGTGCCAGCAGCGCATCCGGGATCTACACCTTC. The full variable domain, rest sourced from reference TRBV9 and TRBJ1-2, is DSGVTQTPKHLITATGQRVTLRCSPRSGDLSVYWYQQSLDQGLQFLIQYYNGEERAKGNILERFSAQQFPDLHSELNLSSLELGDSALYFCASSASGIYTFGSGTRLTVV.

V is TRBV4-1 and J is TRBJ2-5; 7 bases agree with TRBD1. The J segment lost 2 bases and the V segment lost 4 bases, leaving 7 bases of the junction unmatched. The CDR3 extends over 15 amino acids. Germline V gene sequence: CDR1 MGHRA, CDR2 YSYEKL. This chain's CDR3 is CASSRSGQVQETQYF. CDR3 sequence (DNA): TGCGCCAGCAGCCGCTCTGGACAGGTTCAAGAGACCCAGTACTTC.

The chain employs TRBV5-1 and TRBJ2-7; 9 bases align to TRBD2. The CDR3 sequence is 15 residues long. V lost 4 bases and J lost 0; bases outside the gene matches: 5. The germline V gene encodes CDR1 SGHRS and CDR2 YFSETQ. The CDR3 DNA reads TGCGCCAGCAGCGCGAGCGGGGGGAGCTCCTACGAGCAGTACTTC. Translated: CASSASGGSSYEQYF.

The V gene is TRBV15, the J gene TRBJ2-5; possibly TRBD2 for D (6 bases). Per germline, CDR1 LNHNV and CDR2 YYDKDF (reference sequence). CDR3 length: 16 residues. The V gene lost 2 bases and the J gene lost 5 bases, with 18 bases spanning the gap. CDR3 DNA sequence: TGTGCCACCAGCAGATTGGAGGGTCAGGGTAGGGAGACCCAGTACTTC. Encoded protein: CATSRLEGQGRETQYF.

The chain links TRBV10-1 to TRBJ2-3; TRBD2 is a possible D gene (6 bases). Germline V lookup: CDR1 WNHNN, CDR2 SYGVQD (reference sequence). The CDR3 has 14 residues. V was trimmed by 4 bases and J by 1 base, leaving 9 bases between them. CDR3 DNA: TGCGCCAGCAGTGTTGGAGGGGGCACAGATACGCAGTATTTT. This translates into CASSVGGGTDTQYF.

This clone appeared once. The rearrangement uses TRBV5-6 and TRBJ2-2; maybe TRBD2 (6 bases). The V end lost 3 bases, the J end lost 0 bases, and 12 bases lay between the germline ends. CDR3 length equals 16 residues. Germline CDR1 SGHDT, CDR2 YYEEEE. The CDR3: CASSSIAETNTGELFF. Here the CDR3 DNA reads TGTGCCAGCAGCTCCATAGCGGAGACGAACACCGGGGAGCTGTTTTTT. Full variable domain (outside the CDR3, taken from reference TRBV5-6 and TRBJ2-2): DAGVTQSPTHLIKTRGQQVTLRCSPKSGHDTVSWYQQALGQGPQFIFQYYEEEERQRGNFPDRFSGHQFPNYSSELNVNALLLGDSALYLCASSSIAETNTGELFFGEGSRLTVL.

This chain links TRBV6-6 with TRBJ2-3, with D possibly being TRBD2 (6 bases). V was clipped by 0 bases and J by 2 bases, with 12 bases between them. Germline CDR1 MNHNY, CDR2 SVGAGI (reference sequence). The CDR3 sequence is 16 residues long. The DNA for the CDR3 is TGTGCCAGCAGTTACTCGGGACTCCAGAACACAGATACGCAGTATTTT. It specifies CASSYSGLQNTDTQYF.

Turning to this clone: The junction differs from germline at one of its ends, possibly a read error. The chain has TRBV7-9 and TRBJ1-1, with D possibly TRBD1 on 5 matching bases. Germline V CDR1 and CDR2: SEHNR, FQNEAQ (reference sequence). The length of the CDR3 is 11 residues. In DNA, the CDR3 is TGTTCCAGCAGGGAGGGGACTCAAGCTTTCTTT. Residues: CSSREGTQAFF.

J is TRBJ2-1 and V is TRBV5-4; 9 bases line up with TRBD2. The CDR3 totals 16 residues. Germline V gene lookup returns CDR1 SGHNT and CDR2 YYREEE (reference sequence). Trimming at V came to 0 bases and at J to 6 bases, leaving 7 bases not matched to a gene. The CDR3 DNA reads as TGTGCCAGCAGCTTGGCCGCAGCGGGAGGCCGCAATGAGCAGTTCTTC. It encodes CASSLAAAGGRNEQFF.

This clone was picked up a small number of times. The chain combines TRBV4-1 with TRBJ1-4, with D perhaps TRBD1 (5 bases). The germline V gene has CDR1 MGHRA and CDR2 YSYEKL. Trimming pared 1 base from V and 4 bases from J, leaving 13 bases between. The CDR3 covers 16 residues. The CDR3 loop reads CASSQVTRAINEKLFF. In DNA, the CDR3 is TGCGCCAGCAGCCAAGTTACCAGGGCGATTAATGAAAAACTGTTTTTT.

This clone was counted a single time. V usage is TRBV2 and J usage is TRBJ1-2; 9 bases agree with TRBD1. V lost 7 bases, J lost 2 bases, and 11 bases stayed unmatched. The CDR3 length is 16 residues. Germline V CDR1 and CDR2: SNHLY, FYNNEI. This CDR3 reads CASNKQGASTNYGYTF. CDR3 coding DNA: TGTGCCAGCAATAAACAGGGGGCATCCACCAACTATGGCTACACCTTC.

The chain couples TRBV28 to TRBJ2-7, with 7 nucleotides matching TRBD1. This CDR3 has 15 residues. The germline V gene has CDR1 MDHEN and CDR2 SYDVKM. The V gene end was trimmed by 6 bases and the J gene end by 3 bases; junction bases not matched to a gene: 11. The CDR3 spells CASSSPGDSFYEQYF. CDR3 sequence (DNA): TGTGCCAGCAGCTCCCCCGGGGACAGTTTCTACGAGCAGTACTTC.

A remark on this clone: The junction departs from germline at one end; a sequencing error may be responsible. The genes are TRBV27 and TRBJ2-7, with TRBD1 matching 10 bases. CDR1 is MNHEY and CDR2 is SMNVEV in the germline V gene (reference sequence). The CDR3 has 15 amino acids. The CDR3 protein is CASRRQGAVPYEQHF. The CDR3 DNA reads TGTGCCAGCAGAAGACAGGGGGCAGTCCCCTACGAGCAGCACTTC.

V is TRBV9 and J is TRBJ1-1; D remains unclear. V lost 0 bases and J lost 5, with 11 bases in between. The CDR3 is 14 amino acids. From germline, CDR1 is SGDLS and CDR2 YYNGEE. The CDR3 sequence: CASSVVEGITEAFF. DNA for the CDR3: TGTGCCAGCAGCGTAGTGGAGGGAATAACTGAAGCTTTCTTT.

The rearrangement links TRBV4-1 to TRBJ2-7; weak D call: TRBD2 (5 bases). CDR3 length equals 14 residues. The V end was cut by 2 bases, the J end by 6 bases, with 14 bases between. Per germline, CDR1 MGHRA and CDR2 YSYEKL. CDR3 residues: CASSQMYGVAEQYF. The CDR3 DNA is TGCGCCAGCAGCCAAATGTACGGGGTGGCCGAGCAGTACTTC.

CDR3 sequence (DNA): TGTGCCAGCAGCCCCAGGGGGACTAGCCCGAGCTCCTACGAGCAGTACTTC. Protein product: CASSPRGTSPSSYEQYF. The genes are TRBV21-1 and TRBJ2-7; the table gives TRBD2 as D, unverified against the DNA. TRBV21-1 is recorded as a pseudogene. The CDR3 spans 17 residues.

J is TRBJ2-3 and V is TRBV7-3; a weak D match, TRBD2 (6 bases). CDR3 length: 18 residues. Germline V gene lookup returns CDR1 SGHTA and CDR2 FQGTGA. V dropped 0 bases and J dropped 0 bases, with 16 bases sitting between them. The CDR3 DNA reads TGTGCCAGCAGCTTAACGCCGGGACTCCTAACTAGCACAGATACGCAGTATTTT. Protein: CASSLTPGLLTSTDTQYF.

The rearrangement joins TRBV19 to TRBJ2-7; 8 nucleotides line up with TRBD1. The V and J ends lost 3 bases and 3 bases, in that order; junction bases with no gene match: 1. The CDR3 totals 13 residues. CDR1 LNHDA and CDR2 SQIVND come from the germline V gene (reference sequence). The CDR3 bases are TGTGCCAGTAGTATTACAGGGGGCTACGAGCAGTACTTC. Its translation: CASSITGGYEQYF.

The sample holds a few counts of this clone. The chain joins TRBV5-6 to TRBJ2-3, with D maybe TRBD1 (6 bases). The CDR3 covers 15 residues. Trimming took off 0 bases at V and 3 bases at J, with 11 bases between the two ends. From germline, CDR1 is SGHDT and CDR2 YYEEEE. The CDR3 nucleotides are TGTGCCAGCAGCTTGGTGGCAGGGGAGACAGATACGCAGTATTTT. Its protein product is CASSLVAGETDTQYF.

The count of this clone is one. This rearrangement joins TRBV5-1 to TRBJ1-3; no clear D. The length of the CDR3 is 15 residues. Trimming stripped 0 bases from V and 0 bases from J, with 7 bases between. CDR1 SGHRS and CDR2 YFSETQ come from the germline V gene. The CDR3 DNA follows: TGCGCCAGCAGCTTGGCCACAAACTCTGGAAACACCATATATTTT. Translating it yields CASSLATNSGNTIYF. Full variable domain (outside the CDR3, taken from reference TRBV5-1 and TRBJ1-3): KAGVTQTPRYLIKTRGQQVTLSCSPISGHRSVSWYQQTPGQGLQFLFEYFSETQRNKGNFPGRFSGRQFSNSRSEMNVSTLELGDSALYLCASSLATNSGNTIYFGEGSWLTVV.

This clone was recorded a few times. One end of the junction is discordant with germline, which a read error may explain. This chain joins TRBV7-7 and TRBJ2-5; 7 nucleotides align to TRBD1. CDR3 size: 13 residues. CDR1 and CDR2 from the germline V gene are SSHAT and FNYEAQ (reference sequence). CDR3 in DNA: TGTGCTAGCAGCTCCGAACGACAGGGCACCCAGTACTTC. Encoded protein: CASSSERQGTQYF. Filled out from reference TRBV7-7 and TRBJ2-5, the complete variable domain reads GAGVSQSPRYKVTKRGQDVTLRCDPISSHATLYWYQQALGQGPEFLTYFNYEAQPDKSGLPSDRFSAERPEGSISTLTIQRTEQRDSAMYRCASSSERQGTQYFGPGTRLLVL.